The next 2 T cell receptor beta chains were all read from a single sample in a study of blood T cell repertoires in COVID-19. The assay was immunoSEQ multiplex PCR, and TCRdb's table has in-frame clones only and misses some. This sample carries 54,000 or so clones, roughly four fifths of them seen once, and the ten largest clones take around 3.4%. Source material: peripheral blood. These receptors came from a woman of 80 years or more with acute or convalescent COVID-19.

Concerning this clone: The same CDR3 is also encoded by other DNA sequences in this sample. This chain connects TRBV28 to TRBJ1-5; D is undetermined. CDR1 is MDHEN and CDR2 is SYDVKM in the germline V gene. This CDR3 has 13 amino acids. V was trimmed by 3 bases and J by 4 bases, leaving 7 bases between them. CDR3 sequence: CASSFSQNQPQHF. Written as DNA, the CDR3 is TGTGCCAGCAGTTTCTCCCAGAATCAGCCCCAGCATTTT.

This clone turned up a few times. In DNA, the CDR3 is TGTGCCAGAAATCAGGGGGCAGGAGCTTTCTTT. Protein product: CARNQGAGAFF. V usage is TRBV5-3 and J usage is TRBJ1-1; TRBD1 aligns across 8 bases. TRBV5-3 is flagged as an ORF with uncertain function. The ends lost 6 bases at V and 10 bases at J; junction bases unmatched: 5. The CDR3 totals 11 residues.